This T cell receptor beta chain is drawn from a study of blood T cells in healthy people across ages (dated by TCRdb to the mid-2010s). In terms of the full investigation: In model experiments, roughly one uniquely barcoded TCR beta cDNA molecule per two T cells was captured by template switching. Age-related changes in TCR beta repertoire diversity were measured in the study by deep sequencing normalized with unique cDNA molecular identifiers. Donors were grouped into four age groups: young (average approximately 15 years), middle-aged (roughly 40), aged (about 60) and long-lived (around 80). To avoid experimental bias, donors of different ages were randomly spread across the sequencing lanes. Two additional independent replicas of 1 million unique cDNA reads from the same blood draw were analyzed for two donors (one aged 18 to 30 and one aged 80 or older). Overall study outcomes, separate from this receptor: Conclusive comparison of naive and antigen-experienced compartments was prevented by the profiling of bulk unsorted PBMCs. Donor CMV infection status was unknown, potentially confounding age-related changes in expanded clonotypes. Estimates of total diversity based on one million sequenced T cells were considered lower bounds and underestimates. Compared with the aged group, the long-lived group had more naive CD4+ T cells, fewer expanded clones and increased TCR diversity, a pattern suggesting age selection. A strong correlation was found between observed TCR beta diversity and the percentage of naive T cells measured by flow cytometry. As age increased, observed TCR beta diversity per million T cells dropped in a roughly linear way, and a significant reduction was already evident by age 40.

The CDR3 numbers 13 residues from cysteine through phenylalanine. Only CDR3 DNA is held: 39 bases, read in frame from base 1. The germline V gene yields SGHAT for CDR1 and FQNNGV for CDR2. Cut back by 5 bases and 8 bases, the V and J ends lie 13 bases apart. Details on this clonotype: The clone's antigen remains unknown. Qualities for individual bases were not recorded, and no much larger clone is one base off.

Donors were about 36 systemically healthy Caucasian individuals from Russia aged roughly 6 to 90 years. Around 10 milliliters of peripheral blood were drawn from each donor into EDTA-treated Vacutainer tubes. PBMCs were isolated by Ficoll-Paque density-gradient centrifugation, with at least 6 million obtained per sample. Total RNA, at least 6 micrograms per sample, was extracted from PBMCs with Trizol reagent. Naive CD45RAhigh/CD27high T cell percentages were measured by flow cytometry on a PBMC aliquot from every donor. The library was made by 5' RACE. This sample was sequenced with an Illumina HiSeq 2500. A second PCR of about 7 to 12 cycles was performed with a sample-barcoded 5' primer and a J-beta primer mix. A unique molecular identifier was introduced onto each TCR beta cDNA molecule by a template-switch 5' adaptor carrying 12 random nucleotides. Each sample yielded at least 3 million CDR3-containing paired-end reads. First-strand cDNA synthesis was performed from all RNA using the Mint cDNA synthesis kit, with priming by a TRBC-specific oligonucleotide. After uracil-DNA glycosylase treatment, a first 18-cycle PCR used universal primers M1SS and BC2_uni_R on all cDNA. On the authors' methods: For normalization, 1 million high-quality reads, each with a distinct molecular identifier, were randomly selected from each sample. Instead of being binned into consensus sequences, reads with shared molecular identifiers were discarded. MiTCR, run with a Q25 quality threshold and the strictest error-elimination algorithm, handled CDR3 identification, clonotype clustering and error correction. Lower-bound total TCR beta diversity was estimated with a nonparametric unseen species model using Euler transformation. TCRdb took the public reads, trimmed them with fastp at Q25, ran MiXCR for clone calling and kept in-frame beta chains. Rows matching on CDR3 protein sequence are summarized as one entry with the most common DNA and genes. TCRdb's processing, not the authors' own work, is the source of the V and J calls. The sample profile shows 1.5 million to 2 million distinct CDR3 sequences; about 35% of them were found once. Of the sample, roughly 10% falls within the top ten clones.

The sequenced sample was blood. This receptor chain uses TRBV11-2 and TRBJ1-3; there is no confident call for the D gene. This receptor was taken from a woman aged 30 to 39 in good health. The CDR3 reads as follows: CASSPHVVDTIYF. In nucleotide form, the sequence is TGTGCCAGCAGCCCCCATGTGGTTGACACCATATATTTT.